A selection of T cell receptor beta chains follows, all from one sample in a study of cytomegalovirus exposure and HLA in healthy donors. TCRdb's copy holds only in-frame clones and misses some; the assay was immunoSEQ multiplex PCR. The sample lists fewer than 130,000 clones, 55% to 65% occurring once. Sequencing was performed on PBMCs. These receptors originate from a young man in good health and CMV-seropositive. Both conserved end residues are part of each CDR3. D genes are given only for firm matches. Rows may omit the clone size; those that give it use once, few, many or a size class.

D gene,V gene,clone size,J gene,CDR3 protein,CDR3 DNA
.,TRBV5-1,.,TRBJ1-1,CASSLTGRDTEAFF,TGCGCCAGCAGCTTGACAGGGAGGGACACTGAAGCTTTCTTT
TRBD2,TRBV5-1,.,TRBJ2-1,CASSLPFFSGGDNEQFF,TGCGCCAGCAGCTTGCCGTTCTTTAGCGGGGGTGACAATGAGCAGTTCTTC
TRBD2,TRBV19,.,TRBJ2-7,CASSAGLGSYEQYF,TGTGCCAGTAGTGCCGGACTAGGCTCCTACGAGCAGTACTTC
.,TRBV18,.,TRBJ1-2,CASSIGHQRPNYGYTF,TGTGCCAGCTCCATCGGACATCAGCGACCTAACTATGGCTACACCTTC
TRBD1,TRBV5-1,.,TRBJ2-1,CASSLGQGVYNEQFF,TGCGCCAGCAGCTTGGGCCAGGGGGTCTACAATGAGCAGTTCTTC
.,TRBV2,.,TRBJ1-1,CASRDQGYTEAFF,TGTGCCAGCAGGGACCAGGGGTACACTGAAGCTTTCTTT
TRBD2,TRBV5-1,.,TRBJ2-7,CASSRTSGAISEQYF,TGCGCCAGCAGCCGGACTAGCGGGGCGATCTCCGAGCAGTACTTC
.,TRBV29-1,.,TRBJ2-1,CSVDGLTSYNEQFF,TGCAGCGTGGACGGACTGACTTCCTACAATGAGCAGTTCTTC
TRBD1,TRBV5-6,.,TRBJ2-7,CASSPGTAYEQYF,TGTGCCAGCAGCCCTGGGACAGCCTACGAGCAGTACTTC
TRBD1,TRBV7-2,.,TRBJ2-1,CASSLAQGVNYNEQFF,TGTGCCAGCAGCTTAGCGCAGGGGGTGAATTACAATGAGCAGTTCTTC
TRBD2,TRBV27,few,TRBJ2-7,CASRLAGTYEQYF,TGTGCCAGCCGCCTAGCGGGAACCTACGAGCAGTACTTC
TRBD2,TRBV2,.,TRBJ2-1,CASSESSGLVANEQFF,TGTGCCAGCAGTGAATCTTCCGGACTAGTTGCCAATGAGCAGTTCTTC
TRBD2,TRBV5-1,few,TRBJ2-1,CASSLVGLAGVEGEQFF,TGCGCCAGCAGCTTGGTGGGACTAGCGGGGGTTGAGGGTGAGCAGTTCTTC
TRBD1,TRBV10-3,.,TRBJ1-1,CAISVGQGGTEAFF,TGTGCCATCAGTGTGGGACAGGGAGGGACTGAAGCTTTCTTT
TRBD2,TRBV5-4,.,TRBJ2-3,CASTPRTSGGPSGTQYF,TGTGCCAGCACCCCGAGGACTAGCGGGGGGCCATCTGGTACGCAGTATTTT
.,TRBV2,.,TRBJ2-6,CASSATVSPAF,TGTGCCAGCAGCGCGACAGTTTCCCCAGCTTTC
TRBD2,TRBV13,.,TRBJ2-3,CASSLRAGGTDTQYF,TGTGCCAGCAGCTTGAGAGCGGGGGGCACAGATACGCAGTATTTT
.,TRBV7-9,.,TRBJ2-7,CASSRGGSYEQYF,TGTGCCAGCAGTAGAGGGGGCTCCTACGAGCAGTACTTC
TRBD2,TRBV4-1,.,TRBJ2-1,CASSQVDHGSRIGLVGHEQFF,TGCGCCAGCAGCCAAGTAGACCACGGATCGAGAATCGGACTAGTAGGCCATGAGCAGTTCTTC
.,TRBV5-6,.,TRBJ2-7,CASSLASGSYEQYF,TGTGCCAGCAGCTTGGCCTCAGGCTCCTACGAGCAGTACTTC
.,TRBV5-1,few,TRBJ2-2,CASARTVNTGELFF,TGCGCCAGCGCCCGGACAGTGAACACCGGGGAGCTGTTTTTT
.,TRBV11-1,.,TRBJ2-3,CASSFDRRPTDTQYF,TGTGCCAGCAGCTTCGACAGAAGACCAACAGATACGCAGTATTTT
TRBD1,TRBV5-4,.,TRBJ2-1,CASSPGTGGRNEQFF,TGTGCCAGCAGCCCGGGAACAGGGGGCCGCAATGAGCAGTTCTTC
.,TRBV6-5,.,TRBJ2-7,CASSPMTGGGYEQYF,TGTGCCAGCAGTCCAATGACAGGAGGTGGCTACGAGCAGTACTTC
.,TRBV6-5,.,TRBJ2-7,CASISTRAEQYF,TGTGCCAGCATTTCGACCAGGGCCGAGCAGTACTTC
TRBD2,TRBV18,.,TRBJ2-7,CASSPNGGAYEQYF,TGTGCCAGCTCACCCAACGGGGGGGCCTACGAGCAGTACTTC
TRBD2,TRBV6-4,.,TRBJ2-2,CASSDSAGGPGELFF,TGTGCCAGCAGTGACTCTGCGGGGGGGCCCGGGGAGCTGTTTTTT
.,TRBV6-1,.,TRBJ1-5,CASLGGGNQPQHF,TGTGCCAGCCTAGGAGGAGGCAATCAGCCCCAGCATTTT
TRBD1,TRBV18,.,TRBJ1-4,CASSRGQGRDEKLFF,TGTGCCAGCTCACGCGGACAGGGGAGAGATGAAAAACTGTTTTTT
.,TRBV30,.,TRBJ2-7,CAWSVRSEQYF,TGTGCCTGGAGTGTACGGAGCGAGCAGTACTTC
TRBD1,TRBV2,.,TRBJ1-3,CASGQGAHTIYF,TGTGCCAGCGGACAGGGGGCTCACACCATATATTTT
.,TRBV7-9,few,TRBJ1-6,CASRRKQGLDSPLHF,TGTGCCAGCAGAAGAAAACAGGGATTGGATTCACCCCTCCACTTT